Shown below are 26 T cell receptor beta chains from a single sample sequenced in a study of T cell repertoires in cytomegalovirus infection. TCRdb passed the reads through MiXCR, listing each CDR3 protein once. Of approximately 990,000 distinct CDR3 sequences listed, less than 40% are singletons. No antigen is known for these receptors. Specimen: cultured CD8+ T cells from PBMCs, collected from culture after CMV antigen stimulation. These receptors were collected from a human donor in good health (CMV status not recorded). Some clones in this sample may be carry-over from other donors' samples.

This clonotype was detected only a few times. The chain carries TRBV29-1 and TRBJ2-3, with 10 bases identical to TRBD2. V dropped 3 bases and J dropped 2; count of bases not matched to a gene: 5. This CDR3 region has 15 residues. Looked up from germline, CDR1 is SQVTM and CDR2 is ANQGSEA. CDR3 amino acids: CSVDWLAGDTDTQYF. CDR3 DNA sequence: TGCAGCGTTGACTGGCTAGCGGGGGACACAGATACGCAGTATTTT.

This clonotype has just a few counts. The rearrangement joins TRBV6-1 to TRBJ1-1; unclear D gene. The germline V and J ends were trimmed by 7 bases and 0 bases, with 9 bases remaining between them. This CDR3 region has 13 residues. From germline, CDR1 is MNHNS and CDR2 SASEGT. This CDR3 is CASNTAMNTEAFF. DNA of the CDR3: TGTGCCAGCAACACGGCCATGAACACTGAAGCTTTCTTT.

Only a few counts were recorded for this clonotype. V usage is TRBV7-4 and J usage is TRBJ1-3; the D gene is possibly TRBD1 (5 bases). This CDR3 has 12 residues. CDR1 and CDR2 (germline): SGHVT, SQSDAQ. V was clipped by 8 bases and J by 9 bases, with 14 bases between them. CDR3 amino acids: CASPQGPGTIYF. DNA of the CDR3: TGTGCCAGCCCCCAGGGACCCGGCACCATATATTTT.

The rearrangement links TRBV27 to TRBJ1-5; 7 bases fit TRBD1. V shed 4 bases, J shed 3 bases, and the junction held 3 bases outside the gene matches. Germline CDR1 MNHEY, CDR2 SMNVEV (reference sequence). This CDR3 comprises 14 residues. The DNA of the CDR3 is TGTGCCAGCAGTTCACAGGGGTTCAATCAGCCCCAGCATTTT. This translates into CASSSQGFNQPQHF.

This CDR3 reads CASSFGGNGYTF. In DNA, the CDR3 is TGTGCCAGCAGTTTTGGCGGAAATGGCTACACCTTC. The chain is built from TRBV27 and TRBJ1-2; D is undetermined. This CDR3 is 12 amino acids long. V lost 3 bases and J 6 bases, leaving 8 bases between the germline ends. Germline V gives CDR1 MNHEY, CDR2 SMNVEV (reference sequence).

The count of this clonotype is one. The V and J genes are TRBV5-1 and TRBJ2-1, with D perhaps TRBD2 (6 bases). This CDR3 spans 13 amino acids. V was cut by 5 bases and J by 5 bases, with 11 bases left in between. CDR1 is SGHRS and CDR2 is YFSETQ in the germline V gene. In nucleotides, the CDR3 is TGCGCCAGCAGTTTCGGGACTCACAATGAGCAGTTCTTC. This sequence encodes CASSFGTHNEQFF.

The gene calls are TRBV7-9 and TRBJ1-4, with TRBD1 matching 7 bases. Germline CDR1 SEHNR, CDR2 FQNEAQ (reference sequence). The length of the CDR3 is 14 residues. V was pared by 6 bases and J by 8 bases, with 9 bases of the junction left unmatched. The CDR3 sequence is CASREGAPREKLFF. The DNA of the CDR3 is TGTGCCAGCAGGGAGGGGGCGCCACGGGAAAAACTGTTTTTT.

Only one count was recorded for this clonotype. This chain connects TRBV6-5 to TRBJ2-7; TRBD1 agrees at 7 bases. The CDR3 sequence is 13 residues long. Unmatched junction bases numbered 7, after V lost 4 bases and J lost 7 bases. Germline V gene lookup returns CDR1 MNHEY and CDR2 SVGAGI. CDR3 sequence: CASSSVTGREQYV. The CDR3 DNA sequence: TGTGCCAGCAGTTCTGTGACAGGGCGGGAGCAGTACGTC.

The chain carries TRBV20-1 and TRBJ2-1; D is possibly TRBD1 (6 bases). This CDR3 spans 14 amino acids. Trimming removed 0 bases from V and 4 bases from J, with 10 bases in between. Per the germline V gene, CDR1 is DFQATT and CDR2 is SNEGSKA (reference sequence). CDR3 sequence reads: CSARDGQRYNEQFF. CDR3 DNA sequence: TGCAGTGCTAGAGACGGACAGCGATACAATGAGCAGTTCTTC.

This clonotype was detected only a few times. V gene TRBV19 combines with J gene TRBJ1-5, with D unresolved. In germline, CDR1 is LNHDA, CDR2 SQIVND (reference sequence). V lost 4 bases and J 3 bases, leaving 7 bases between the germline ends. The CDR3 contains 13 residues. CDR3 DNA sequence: TGTGCCAGTAGTAGTGGGGACAATCAGCCCCAGCATTTT. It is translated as CASSSGDNQPQHF.

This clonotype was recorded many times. In nucleotides, the CDR3 is TGTGCCAGCAGCTTAGAGAGCGACAGGGTGGATTACGAGCAGTACGTC. Protein product: CASSLESDRVDYEQYV. The rearrangement uses TRBV7-6 and TRBJ2-7; 7 bases fit TRBD1. Germline V gene data show CDR1 as SGHVS and CDR2 as FNYEAQ. V was pared by 1 base and J by 4 bases, with 10 bases of the junction left unmatched. The CDR3 totals 16 residues.

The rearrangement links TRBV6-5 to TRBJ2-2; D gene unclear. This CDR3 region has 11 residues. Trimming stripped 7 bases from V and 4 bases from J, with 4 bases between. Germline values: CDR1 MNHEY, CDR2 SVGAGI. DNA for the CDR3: TGTGCCAGCATGGGCACCGGGGAGCTGTTTTTT. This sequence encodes CASMGTGELFF.

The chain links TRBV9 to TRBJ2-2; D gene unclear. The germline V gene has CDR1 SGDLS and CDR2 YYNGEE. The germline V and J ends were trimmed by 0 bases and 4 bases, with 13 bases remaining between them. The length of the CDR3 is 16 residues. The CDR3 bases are TGTGCCAGCAGCGTAGTGTCCAGCTTAATCACCGGGGAGCTGTTTTTT. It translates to CASSVVSSLITGELFF.

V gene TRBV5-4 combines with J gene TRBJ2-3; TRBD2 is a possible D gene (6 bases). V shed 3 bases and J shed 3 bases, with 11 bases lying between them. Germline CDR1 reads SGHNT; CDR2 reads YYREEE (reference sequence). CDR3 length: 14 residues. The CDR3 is CASSWGRSTDTQYF. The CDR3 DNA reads TGTGCCAGCAGCTGGGGGAGGTCGACAGATACGCAGTATTTT.

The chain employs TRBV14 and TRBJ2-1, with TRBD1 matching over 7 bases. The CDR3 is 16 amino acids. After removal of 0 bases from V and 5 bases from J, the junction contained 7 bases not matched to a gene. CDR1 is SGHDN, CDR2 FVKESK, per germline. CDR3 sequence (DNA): TGTGCCAGCAGCCAAGATGCCAGGGGGATAAACAATGAGCAGTTCTTC. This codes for CASSQDARGINNEQFF.

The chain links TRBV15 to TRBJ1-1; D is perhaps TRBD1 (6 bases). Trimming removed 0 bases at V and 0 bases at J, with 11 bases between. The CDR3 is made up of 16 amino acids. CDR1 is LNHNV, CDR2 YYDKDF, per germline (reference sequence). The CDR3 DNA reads TGTGCCACCAGCAGAGATTCAGGGGCCCTGAACACTGAAGCTTTCTTT. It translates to CATSRDSGALNTEAFF.

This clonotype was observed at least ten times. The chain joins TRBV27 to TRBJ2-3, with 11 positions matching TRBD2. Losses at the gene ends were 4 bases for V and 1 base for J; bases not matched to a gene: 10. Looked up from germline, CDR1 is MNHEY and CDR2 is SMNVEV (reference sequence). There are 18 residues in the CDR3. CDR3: CASSSPIAGGGGTDTQYF. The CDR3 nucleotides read TGTGCCAGCAGTTCCCCGATAGCGGGGGGGGGGGGCACAGATACGCAGTATTTT.

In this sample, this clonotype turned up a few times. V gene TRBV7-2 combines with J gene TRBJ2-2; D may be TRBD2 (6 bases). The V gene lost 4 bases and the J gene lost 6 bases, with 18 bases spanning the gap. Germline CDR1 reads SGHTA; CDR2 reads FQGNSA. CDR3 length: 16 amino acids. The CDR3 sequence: CASSWPGTLPSGELFF. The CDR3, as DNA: TGTGCCAGCAGCTGGCCCGGGACTCTGCCCTCCGGGGAGCTGTTTTTT.

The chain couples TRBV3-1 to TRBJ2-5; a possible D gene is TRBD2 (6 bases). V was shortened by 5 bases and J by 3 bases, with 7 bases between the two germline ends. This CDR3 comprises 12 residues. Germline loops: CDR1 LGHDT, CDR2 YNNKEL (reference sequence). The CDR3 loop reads CASSGEEETQYF. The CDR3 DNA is TGTGCCAGCAGCGGGGAGGAAGAGACCCAGTACTTC.

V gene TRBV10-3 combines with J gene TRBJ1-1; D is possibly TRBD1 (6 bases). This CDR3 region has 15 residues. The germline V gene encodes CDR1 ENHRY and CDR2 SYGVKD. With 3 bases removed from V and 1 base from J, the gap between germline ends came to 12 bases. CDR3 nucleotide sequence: TGTGCCATCAGTGATGGCAGGGGACCGAACACTGAAGCTTTCTTT. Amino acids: CAISDGRGPNTEAFF.

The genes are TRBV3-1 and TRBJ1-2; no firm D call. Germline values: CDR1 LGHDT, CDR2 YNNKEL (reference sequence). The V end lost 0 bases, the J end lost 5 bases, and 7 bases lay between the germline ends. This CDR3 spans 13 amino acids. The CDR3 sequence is CASSQDKAYGYTF. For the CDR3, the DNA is TGTGCCAGCAGCCAAGATAAGGCTTATGGCTACACCTTC.

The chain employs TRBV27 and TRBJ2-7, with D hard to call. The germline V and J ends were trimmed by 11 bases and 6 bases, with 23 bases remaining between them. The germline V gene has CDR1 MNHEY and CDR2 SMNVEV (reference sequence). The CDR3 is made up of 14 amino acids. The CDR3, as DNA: TGTGCCGGTAGGGTCGCGGCCTCCGAAGGCGAGCAGTACGTC. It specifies CAGRVAASEGEQYV.

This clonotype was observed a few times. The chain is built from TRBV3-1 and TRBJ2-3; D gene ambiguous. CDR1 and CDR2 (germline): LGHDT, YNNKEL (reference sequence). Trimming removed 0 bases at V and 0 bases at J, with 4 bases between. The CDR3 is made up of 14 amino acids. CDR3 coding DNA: TGTGCCAGCAGCCAAGATAGCAGCACAGATACGCAGTATTTT. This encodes CASSQDSSTDTQYF.

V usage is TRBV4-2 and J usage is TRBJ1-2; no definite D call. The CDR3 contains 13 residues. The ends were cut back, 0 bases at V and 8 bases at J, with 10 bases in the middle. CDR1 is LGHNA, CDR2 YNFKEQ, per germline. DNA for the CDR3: TGTGCCAGCAGCCAAGAGCCAGTGCGAGGCTACACCTTC. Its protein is CASSQEPVRGYTF.

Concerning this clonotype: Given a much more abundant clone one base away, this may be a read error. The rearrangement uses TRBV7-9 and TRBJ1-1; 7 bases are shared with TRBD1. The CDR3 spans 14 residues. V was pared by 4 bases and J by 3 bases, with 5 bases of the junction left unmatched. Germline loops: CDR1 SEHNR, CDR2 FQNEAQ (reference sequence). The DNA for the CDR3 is TGTGCCAGCAGCTGGGGACAGTGGGACACTGAAGCTTTCTTT. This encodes CASSWGQWDTEAFF.

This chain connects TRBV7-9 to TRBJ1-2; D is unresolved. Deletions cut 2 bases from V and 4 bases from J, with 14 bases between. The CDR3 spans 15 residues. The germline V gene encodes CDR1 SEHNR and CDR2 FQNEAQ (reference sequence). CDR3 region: CASSLNPGIIYGYTF. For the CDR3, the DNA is TGTGCCAGCAGCTTAAACCCAGGAATTATCTATGGCTACACCTTC.